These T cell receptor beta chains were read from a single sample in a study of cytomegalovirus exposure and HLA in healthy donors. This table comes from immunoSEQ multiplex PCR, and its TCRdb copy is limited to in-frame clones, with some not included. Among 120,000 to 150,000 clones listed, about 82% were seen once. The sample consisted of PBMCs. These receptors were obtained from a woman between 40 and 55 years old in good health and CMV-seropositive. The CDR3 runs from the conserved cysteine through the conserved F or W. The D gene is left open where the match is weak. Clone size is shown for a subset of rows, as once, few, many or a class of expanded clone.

cdr3_aa: CASSWERHEQYF
cdr3_nt: TGTGCCAGCAGCTGGGAGAGACACGAGCAGTACTTC
clone_size: NA
j_call: TRBJ2-7
d_call: NA
v_call: TRBV6-1

cdr3_aa: CASSFSKGALNTEAFF
cdr3_nt: TGTGCCAGCAGCTTTTCCAAGGGGGCCTTGAACACTGAAGCTTTCTTT
clone_size: NA
j_call: TRBJ1-1
d_call: TRBD1
v_call: TRBV13

cdr3_aa: CASRERQGANNEQFF
cdr3_nt: TGTGCCAGCAGGGAGAGACAGGGCGCTAACAATGAGCAGTTCTTC
clone_size: NA
j_call: TRBJ2-1
d_call: TRBD1
v_call: TRBV5-8

cdr3_aa: CASSSDRIGEQYF
cdr3_nt: TGTGCCAGCAGCTCCGACAGAATCGGCGAGCAGTACTTC
clone_size: NA
j_call: TRBJ2-7
d_call: NA
v_call: TRBV7-2

cdr3_aa: CASSSPTISYEQYF
cdr3_nt: TGTGCCAGCAGCTCGCCGACTATCTCCTACGAGCAGTACTTC
clone_size: NA
j_call: TRBJ2-7
d_call: NA
v_call: TRBV7-2

cdr3_aa: CATSRSLDSRRAEAFF
cdr3_nt: TGTGCCACCAGCAGATCCCTGGACAGCCGGCGGGCTGAAGCTTTCTTT
clone_size: NA
j_call: TRBJ1-1
d_call: NA
v_call: TRBV15

cdr3_aa: CASSRGRNTEAFF
cdr3_nt: TGTGCCAGCAGCAGGGGGAGGAACACTGAAGCTTTCTTT
clone_size: NA
j_call: TRBJ1-1
d_call: TRBD1
v_call: TRBV6-5

cdr3_aa: CASSQRDRGAPLHF
cdr3_nt: TGCGCCAGCAGCCAAAGGGACAGGGGGGCACCCCTCCACTTT
clone_size: NA
j_call: TRBJ1-6
d_call: TRBD1
v_call: TRBV4-3

cdr3_aa: CASRRTGGASNEKLFF
cdr3_nt: TGTGCCAGCAGGCGGACAGGGGGCGCTTCTAATGAAAAACTGTTTTTT
clone_size: few
j_call: TRBJ1-4
d_call: TRBD1
v_call: TRBV2

cdr3_aa: CASSPYGAYEQYF
cdr3_nt: TGTGCCAGCAGCCCCTATGGGGCTTACGAGCAGTACTTC
clone_size: NA
j_call: TRBJ2-7
d_call: NA
v_call: TRBV7-2

cdr3_aa: CASGYTTLAGEETQYF
cdr3_nt: TGTGCTAGTGGTTACACGACCCTAGCGGGGGAAGAGACCCAGTACTTC
clone_size: NA
j_call: TRBJ2-5
d_call: TRBD2
v_call: TRBV12-5

cdr3_aa: CAWRAGQVSSYNEQFF
cdr3_nt: TGTGCCTGGAGGGCCGGACAGGTGAGCTCCTACAATGAGCAGTTCTTC
clone_size: NA
j_call: TRBJ2-1
d_call: TRBD1
v_call: TRBV30

cdr3_aa: CASRNFYLETGSSYEQYF
cdr3_nt: TGTGCCAGCAGAAATTTTTACCTCGAGACAGGGAGCTCCTACGAGCAGTACTTC
clone_size: NA
j_call: TRBJ2-7
d_call: TRBD1
v_call: TRBV7-9